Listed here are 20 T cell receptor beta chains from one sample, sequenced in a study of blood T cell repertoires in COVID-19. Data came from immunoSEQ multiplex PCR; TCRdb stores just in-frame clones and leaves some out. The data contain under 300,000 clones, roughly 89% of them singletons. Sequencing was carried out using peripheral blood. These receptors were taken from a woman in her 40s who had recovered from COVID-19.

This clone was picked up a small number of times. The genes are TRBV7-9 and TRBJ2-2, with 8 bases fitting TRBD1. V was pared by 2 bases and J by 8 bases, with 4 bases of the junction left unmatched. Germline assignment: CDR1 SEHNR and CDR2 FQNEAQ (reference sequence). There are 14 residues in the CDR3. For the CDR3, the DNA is TGTGCCAGCAGCTTATTCCAGGGGGCTGGGGAGCTGTTTTTT. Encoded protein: CASSLFQGAGELFF.

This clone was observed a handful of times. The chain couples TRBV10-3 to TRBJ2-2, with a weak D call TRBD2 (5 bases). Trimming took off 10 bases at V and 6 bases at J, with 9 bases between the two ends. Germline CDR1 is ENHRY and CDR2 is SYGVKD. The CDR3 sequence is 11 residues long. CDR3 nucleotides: TGTGCCACTGTGGGAGCCGGGGAGCTGTTTTTT. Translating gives CATVGAGELFF.

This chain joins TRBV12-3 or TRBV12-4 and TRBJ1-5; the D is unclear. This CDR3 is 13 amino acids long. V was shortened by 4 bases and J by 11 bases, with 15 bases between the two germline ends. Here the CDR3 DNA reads TGTGCCAGCAGTTACTACCACGCCGGGTCCCAGCATTTT. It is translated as CASSYYHAGSQHF.

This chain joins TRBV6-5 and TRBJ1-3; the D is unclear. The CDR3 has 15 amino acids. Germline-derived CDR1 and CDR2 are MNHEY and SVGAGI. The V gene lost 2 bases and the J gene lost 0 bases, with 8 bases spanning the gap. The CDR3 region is CASSYGEHSGNTIYF. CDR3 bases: TGTGCCAGCAGTTACGGGGAGCACTCTGGAAACACCATATATTTT.

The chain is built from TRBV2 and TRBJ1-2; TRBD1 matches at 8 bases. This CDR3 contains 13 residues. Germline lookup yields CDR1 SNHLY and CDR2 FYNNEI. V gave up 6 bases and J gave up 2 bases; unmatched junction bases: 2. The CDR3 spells CASRDRVNYGYTF. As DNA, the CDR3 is TGTGCCAGCAGGGACAGGGTAAACTATGGCTACACCTTC. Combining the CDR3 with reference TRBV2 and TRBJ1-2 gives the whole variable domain EPEVTQTPSHQVTQMGQEVILRCVPISNHLYFYWYRQILGQKVEFLVSFYNNEISEKSEIFDDQFSVERPDGSNFTLKIRSTKLEDSAMYFCASRDRVNYGYTFGSGTRLTVV.

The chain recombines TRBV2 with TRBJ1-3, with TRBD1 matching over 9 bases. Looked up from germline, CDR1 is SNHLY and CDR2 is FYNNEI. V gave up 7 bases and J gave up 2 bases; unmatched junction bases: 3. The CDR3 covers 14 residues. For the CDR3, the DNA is TGTGCCAGCAAATGGGACAGGGCTGGAAACACCATATATTTT. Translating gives CASKWDRAGNTIYF.

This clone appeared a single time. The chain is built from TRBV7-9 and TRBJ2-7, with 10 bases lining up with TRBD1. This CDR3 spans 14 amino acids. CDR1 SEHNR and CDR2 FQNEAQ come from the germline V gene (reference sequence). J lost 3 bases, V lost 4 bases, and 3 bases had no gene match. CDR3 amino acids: CASSSRDRGYEQYF. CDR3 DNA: TGTGCCAGCAGCTCCCGGGACAGGGGCTACGAGCAGTACTTC.

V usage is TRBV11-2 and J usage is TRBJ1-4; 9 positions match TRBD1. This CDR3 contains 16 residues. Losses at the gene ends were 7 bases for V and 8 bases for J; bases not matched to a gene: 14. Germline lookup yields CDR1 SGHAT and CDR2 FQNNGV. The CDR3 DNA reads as TGTGCCAGCACCCCCCGATTAGGACAGGGGAGCGAAAAACTGTTTTTT. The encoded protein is CASTPRLGQGSEKLFF.

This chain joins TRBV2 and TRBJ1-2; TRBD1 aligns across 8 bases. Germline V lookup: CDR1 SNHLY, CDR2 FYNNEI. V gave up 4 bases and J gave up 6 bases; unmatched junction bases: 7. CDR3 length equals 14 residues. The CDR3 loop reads CASSGTGIVNGYTF. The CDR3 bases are TGTGCCAGCAGTGGGACAGGGATTGTCAATGGCTACACCTTC.

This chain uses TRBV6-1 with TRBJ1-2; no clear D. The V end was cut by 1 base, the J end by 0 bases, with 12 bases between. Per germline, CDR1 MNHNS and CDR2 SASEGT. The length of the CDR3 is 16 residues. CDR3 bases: TGTGCCAGCAGTGAAGTTGGGCCGGCTACTAACTATGGCTACACCTTC. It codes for CASSEVGPATNYGYTF.

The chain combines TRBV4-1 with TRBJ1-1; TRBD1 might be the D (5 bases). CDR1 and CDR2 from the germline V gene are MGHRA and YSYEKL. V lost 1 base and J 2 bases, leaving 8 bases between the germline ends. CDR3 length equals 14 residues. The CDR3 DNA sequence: TGCGCCAGCAGCCAAGTGGGGGGAAACACTGAAGCTTTCTTT. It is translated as CASSQVGGNTEAFF.

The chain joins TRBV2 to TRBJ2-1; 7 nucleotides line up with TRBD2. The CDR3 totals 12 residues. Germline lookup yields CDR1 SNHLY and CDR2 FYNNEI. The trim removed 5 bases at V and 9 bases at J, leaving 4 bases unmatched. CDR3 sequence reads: CASSRGGGEQFF. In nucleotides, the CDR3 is TGTGCCAGCAGTCGGGGCGGGGGTGAGCAGTTCTTC.

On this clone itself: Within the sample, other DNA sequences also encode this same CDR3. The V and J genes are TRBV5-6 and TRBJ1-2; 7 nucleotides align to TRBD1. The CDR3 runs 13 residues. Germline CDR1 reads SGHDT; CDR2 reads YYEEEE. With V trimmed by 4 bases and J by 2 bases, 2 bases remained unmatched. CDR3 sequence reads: CASSRDRNYGYTF. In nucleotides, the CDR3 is TGTGCCAGCAGCCGGGACAGAAACTATGGCTACACCTTC.

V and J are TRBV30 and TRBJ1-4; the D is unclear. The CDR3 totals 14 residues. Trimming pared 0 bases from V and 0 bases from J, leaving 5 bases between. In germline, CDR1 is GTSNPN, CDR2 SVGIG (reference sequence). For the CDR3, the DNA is TGTGCCTGGAGTGTACTGTCAACTAATGAAAAACTGTTTTTT. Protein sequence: CAWSVLSTNEKLFF.

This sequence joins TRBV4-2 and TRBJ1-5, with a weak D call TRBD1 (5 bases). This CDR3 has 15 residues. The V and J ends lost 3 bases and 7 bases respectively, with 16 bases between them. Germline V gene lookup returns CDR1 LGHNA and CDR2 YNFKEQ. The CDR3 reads CASSHRLGEGQPQHF. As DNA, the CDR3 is TGTGCCAGCAGCCACAGATTAGGGGAAGGGCAGCCCCAGCATTTT.

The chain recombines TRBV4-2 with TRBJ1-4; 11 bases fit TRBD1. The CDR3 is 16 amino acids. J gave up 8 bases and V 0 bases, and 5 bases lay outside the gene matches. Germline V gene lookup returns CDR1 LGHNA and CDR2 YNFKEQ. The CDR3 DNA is TGTGCCAGCAGCCAAGAGGGACAGGGGGTTTTGGAAAAACTGTTTTTT. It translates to CASSQEGQGVLEKLFF.

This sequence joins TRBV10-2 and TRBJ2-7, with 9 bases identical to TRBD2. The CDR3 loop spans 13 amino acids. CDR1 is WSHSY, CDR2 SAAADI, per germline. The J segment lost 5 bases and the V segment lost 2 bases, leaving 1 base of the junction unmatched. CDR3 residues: CASSELAGNEQYF. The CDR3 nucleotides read TGCGCCAGCAGTGAGCTAGCGGGGAACGAGCAGTACTTC.

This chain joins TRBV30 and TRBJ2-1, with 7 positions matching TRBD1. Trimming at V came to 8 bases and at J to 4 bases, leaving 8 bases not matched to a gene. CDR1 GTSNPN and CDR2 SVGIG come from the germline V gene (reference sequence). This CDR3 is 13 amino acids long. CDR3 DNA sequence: TGTGCCCGCGACAGGGTAGATTACAATGAGCAGTTCTTC. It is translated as CARDRVDYNEQFF.

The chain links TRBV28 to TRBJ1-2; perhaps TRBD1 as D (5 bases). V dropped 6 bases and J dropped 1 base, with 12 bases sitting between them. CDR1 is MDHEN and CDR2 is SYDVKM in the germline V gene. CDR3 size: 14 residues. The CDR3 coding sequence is TGTGCCAGCAGCCGACAGACTCATAACTATGGCTACACCTTC. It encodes CASSRQTHNYGYTF.

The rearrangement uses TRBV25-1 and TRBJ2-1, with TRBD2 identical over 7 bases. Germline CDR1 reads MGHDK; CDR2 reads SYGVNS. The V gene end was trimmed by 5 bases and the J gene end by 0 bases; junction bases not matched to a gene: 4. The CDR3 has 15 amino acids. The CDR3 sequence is CASSPGTISYNEQFF. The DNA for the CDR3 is TGTGCCAGCAGTCCAGGGACTATCTCCTACAATGAGCAGTTCTTC.